This T cell receptor beta chain emerged from a study of chemoradiotherapy in HPV16-positive cancers. This clone was picked up a small number of times. Antigen: not known. The same CDR3 arises from other DNA sequences in this sample as well. Germline-derived CDR1 and CDR2 are GTSNPN and SVGIG (reference sequence). This CDR3 region has 13 residues. With 0 bases removed from V and 7 bases from J, the gap between germline ends came to 10 bases. Clones were sequenced by immunoSEQ multiplex PCR, and TCRdb holds only the in-frame ones, with some missing. The table has around 13,000 clones, around three quarters seen once; the top ten hold 1.4%. Study conclusions and caveats: In HPV16-positive patients, HPV-responsive T-cell expansion tracked better recurrence-free survival. During treatment, candidate HPV-specific clones and E7-related motifs expanded in tumor.

This specimen was collected from a patient who underwent chemoradiotherapy. This receptor was taken from a human donor with HPV-associated anogenital cancer. The rearrangement joins TRBV30 to TRBJ1-5; possible D gene TRBD1, 6 bases. CDR3 sequence (DNA): TGTGCCTGGAGTGTGAATGGGGGCCAGCCCCAGCATTTT. Amino acids: CAWSVNGGQPQHF. The variable domain in full, completed from reference TRBV30 and TRBJ1-5, reads SQTIHQWPATLVQPVGSPLSLECTVEGTSNPNLYWYRQAAGRGLQLLFYSVGIGQISSEVPQNLSASRPQDRQFILSSKKLLLSDSGFYLCAWSVNGGQPQHFGDGTRLSIL.